The 10 T cell receptor beta chains in this list originate from one sample, sequenced in a study of response to subunit inactivated influenza vaccine (dated by TCRdb to the late 2010s). Receptor amplification or capture employed RT-PCR. Sequencing was carried out with an Illumina HiSeq 2500. TCRdb reprocessing: public reads trimmed at Q25 with fastp, clones called with MiXCR, in-frame beta chains kept. Identical CDR3 proteins give one entry, which carries the most common genes and DNA. The sample records over 400,000 distinct CDR3 sequences, 13% of which are singletons. About an eighth of the sample rests with the top ten. The time point label on this specimen signifies: approximately 47 days after influenza vaccine administration. This specimen was PBMCs from blood, taken 40 to 50 days after vaccination. The source of these receptors is a man over 45 who received an inactivated influenza vaccine. Donor details come from another sample of the same person, matched by shared clones.

This clonotype was found a few times. The chain uses TRBV20-1 and TRBJ2-2, with D tentatively TRBD1 or TRBD2 (5 bases each). This CDR3 has 13 amino acids. The ends were cut back, 5 bases at V and 6 bases at J, with 13 bases in the middle. Germline CDR1 DFQATT, CDR2 SNEGSKA (reference sequence). The CDR3 DNA sequence: TGCAGTGCTGGTTGGGGCGGGTCCGGGGAGCTGTTTTTT. Its protein is CSAGWGGSGELFF.

This clonotype was seen more than once but under ten times. The chain recombines TRBV20-1 with TRBJ1-1; 10 bases agree with TRBD1. Germline assignment: CDR1 DFQATT and CDR2 SNEGSKA (reference sequence). The CDR3 contains 14 residues. Unmatched junction bases numbered 11, after V lost 3 bases and J lost 10 bases. CDR3 in amino acids: CSARGGQGTSLAFF. CDR3 DNA: TGCAGTGCTAGGGGGGGACAGGGGACATCATTAGCTTTCTTT.

This clonotype occurred many times. This rearrangement joins TRBV20-1 to TRBJ2-3, with 9 bases lining up with TRBD2. Germline lookup yields CDR1 DFQATT and CDR2 SNEGSKA (reference sequence). This CDR3 comprises 16 residues. The V gene end was trimmed by 5 bases and the J gene end by 5 bases; junction bases not matched to a gene: 14. CDR3 loop: CSARPLAGGHKDTQYF. The CDR3 DNA reads as TGCAGTGCTCGGCCCCTGGCGGGGGGGCATAAAGATACGCAGTATTTT.

This clonotype occurred many times. V is TRBV12-3 or TRBV12-4 and J is TRBJ2-3, with 7 bases that match TRBD2. V lost 7 bases and J lost 1; bases outside the gene matches: 8. The CDR3 is 15 residues long. This CDR3 is CASNSWGRGTDTQYF. The CDR3 DNA sequence: TGTGCCAGCAATTCTTGGGGGAGGGGCACAGATACGCAGTATTTT.

The V gene is TRBV11-1, the J gene TRBJ2-1; 15 nucleotides match TRBD2. The germline CDR1 and CDR2 sequences are SGHAT and FQDESV (reference sequence). The ends lost 5 bases at V and 7 bases at J; junction bases unmatched: 9. CDR3 length: 17 residues. The CDR3 DNA is TGTGCCAGCAGCATGACGTACGGGACTAGCGGGAGGAATGAGCAGTTCTTC. It specifies CASSMTYGTSGRNEQFF.

This clonotype was counted ten times or more. The chain recombines TRBV5-5 with TRBJ2-1, with D hard to call. Germline CDR1 and CDR2: SGHKS and YYEKEE (reference sequence). This CDR3 spans 13 amino acids. V lost 0 bases and J 9 bases, leaving 10 bases between the germline ends. CDR3 sequence: CASSLAGGLEQFF. CDR3 nucleotide sequence: TGTGCCAGCAGCTTGGCCGGTGGGCTTGAGCAGTTCTTC.

V gene TRBV20-1 combines with J gene TRBJ1-6; TRBD1 matches at 7 bases. Germline CDR1 reads DFQATT; CDR2 reads SNEGSKA (reference sequence). The CDR3 sequence is 16 residues long. Unmatched junction bases numbered 15, after V lost 6 bases and J lost 7 bases. This CDR3 is CSARDSGGLANSPLHF. CDR3 DNA sequence: TGCAGTGCACGGGACAGTGGGGGACTGGCGAATTCACCCCTCCACTTT.

This clonotype turned up a few times. The chain uses TRBV20-1 and TRBJ1-2; 7 bases line up with TRBD1. V dropped 2 bases and J dropped 3; count of bases not matched to a gene: 3. The CDR3 has 13 amino acids. Germline CDR1 and CDR2: DFQATT and SNEGSKA (reference sequence). CDR3 sequence (DNA): TGCAGTGCTAGAAATGACAGGGACTATGGCTACACCTTC. Encoded protein: CSARNDRDYGYTF.

This clonotype appeared once. This sequence joins TRBV11-2 and TRBJ2-7; D is unclear. Trimming left V 0 bases short and J 6 bases short, with 9 bases between. Germline-derived CDR1 and CDR2 are SGHAT and FQNNGV. The CDR3 covers 13 residues. The CDR3 protein is CASSLDMPVEQYF. As DNA, the CDR3 is TGTGCCAGCAGCTTAGACATGCCTGTCGAGCAGTACTTC.

The chain links TRBV5-5 to TRBJ1-6, with 10 bases that match TRBD1. CDR1 and CDR2 (germline): SGHKS, YYEKEE (reference sequence). The CDR3 contains 14 residues. V shed 4 bases, J shed 8 bases, and the junction held 3 bases outside the gene matches. The DNA of the CDR3 is TGTGCCAGCAGCCCGGGACAGGGGTATTCACCCCTCCACTTT. Its protein product is CASSPGQGYSPLHF.